In its sample, the clone carrying this T cell receptor beta chain was seen once. Antigen specificity is unknown. CDR3 length: 15 residues. Germline CDR1 and CDR2: SNHLY and FYNNEI. V dropped 1 base and J dropped 0 bases, with 9 bases sitting between them. The source of the sample is a study of T cell responses to AZD1222 COVID-19 vaccine. Broader study findings: Unmutated variant regions reportedly attract nearly half of all spike-specific TCRs. Seropositive at baseline were only six or seven AZD1222 recipients. Without day 14 samples, only post-peak T cell repertoires were studied. Donor demographics were predominantly white British with a female majority; clonal diversity may be underestimated.

Sequenced by immunoSEQ multiplex PCR; TCRdb stores in-frame clones only, minus some. The top ten hold about 9.3% of the sample, which has 150,000 to 200,000 clones, about 94% seen once. V gene TRBV2 combines with J gene TRBJ1-2; perhaps TRBD1 as D (6 bases). The clonotype originates from an adult in good health. Source: peripheral blood, taken on day 0 of AZD1222 vaccination. The CDR3 is CASSEVGQTNYGYTF. DNA of the CDR3: TGTGCCAGCAGTGAAGTTGGACAGACTAACTATGGCTACACCTTC.